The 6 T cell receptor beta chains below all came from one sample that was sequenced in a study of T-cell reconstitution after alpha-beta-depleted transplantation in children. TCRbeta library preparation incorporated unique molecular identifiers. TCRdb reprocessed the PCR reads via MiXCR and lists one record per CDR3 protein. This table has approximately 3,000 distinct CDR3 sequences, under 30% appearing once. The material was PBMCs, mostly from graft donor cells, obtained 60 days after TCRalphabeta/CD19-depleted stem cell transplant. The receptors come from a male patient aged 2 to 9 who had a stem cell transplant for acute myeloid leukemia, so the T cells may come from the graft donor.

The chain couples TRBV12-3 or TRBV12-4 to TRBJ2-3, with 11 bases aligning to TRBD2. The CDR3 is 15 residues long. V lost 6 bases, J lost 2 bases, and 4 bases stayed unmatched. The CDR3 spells CASSGTSGFTDTQYF. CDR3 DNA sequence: TGTGCCAGCAGCGGGACTAGCGGTTTCACAGATACGCAGTATTTT.

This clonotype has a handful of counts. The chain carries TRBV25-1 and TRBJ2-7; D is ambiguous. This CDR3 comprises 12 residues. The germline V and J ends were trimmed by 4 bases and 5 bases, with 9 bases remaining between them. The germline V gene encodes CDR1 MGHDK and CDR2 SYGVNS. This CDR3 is CASSVAINEQYF. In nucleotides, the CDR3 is TGTGCCAGCAGTGTCGCGATCAACGAGCAGTACTTC.

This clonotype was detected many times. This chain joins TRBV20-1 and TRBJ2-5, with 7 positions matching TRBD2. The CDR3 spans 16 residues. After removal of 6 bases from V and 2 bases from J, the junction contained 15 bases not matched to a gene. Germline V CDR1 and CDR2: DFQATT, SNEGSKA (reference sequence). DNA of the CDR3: TGCAGTGCGACGACGCCAGCGGGGTTCCTTCAAGAGACCCAGTACTTC. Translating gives CSATTPAGFLQETQYF.

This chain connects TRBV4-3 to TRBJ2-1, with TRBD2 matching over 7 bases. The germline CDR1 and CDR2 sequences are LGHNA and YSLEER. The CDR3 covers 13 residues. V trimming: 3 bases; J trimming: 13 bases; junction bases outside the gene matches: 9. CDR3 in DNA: TGCGCCAGCAGCCACGACCCGGGGGGTGATCAGTTCTTC. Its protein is CASSHDPGGDQFF.

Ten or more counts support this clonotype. CDR3 protein: CASSRDRGVLYGYTF. In nucleotides, the CDR3 is TGCGCCAGCAGTCGGGACAGGGGGGTCCTCTATGGCTACACCTTC. The chain links TRBV5-1 to TRBJ1-2, with 11 positions matching TRBD1. V shed 5 bases, J shed 4 bases, and the junction held 7 bases outside the gene matches. Germline loops: CDR1 SGHRS, CDR2 YFSETQ. This CDR3 has 15 amino acids.

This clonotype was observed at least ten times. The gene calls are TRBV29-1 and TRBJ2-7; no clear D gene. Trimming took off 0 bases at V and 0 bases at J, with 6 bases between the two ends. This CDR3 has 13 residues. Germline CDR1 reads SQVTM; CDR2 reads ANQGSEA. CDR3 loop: CSVEELASYEQYV. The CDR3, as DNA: TGCAGCGTTGAAGAACTGGCCTCCTACGAGCAGTACGTC.